Below, 21 T cell receptor beta chains from the same sample are listed, as sequenced in a study of cytomegalovirus exposure and HLA in healthy donors. Profiling relied on immunoSEQ multiplex PCR, and the TCRdb table lists in-frame clones only, not all of them. The sample includes some 130,000 clones, approximately 91% of them seen just once. Material for sequencing was PBMCs. Every receptor here comes from a man aged 30 to 45 in good health and CMV-seronegative.

This chain uses TRBV7-9 with TRBJ1-6; no firm D call. The germline V gene has CDR1 SEHNR and CDR2 FQNEAQ (reference sequence). CDR3 size: 12 residues. Trimming pared 4 bases from V and 5 bases from J, leaving 3 bases between. The CDR3 region is CASSSNNSPLHF. The CDR3 DNA sequence: TGTGCCAGCAGCTCAAATAATTCACCCCTCCACTTT.

This clone is a singleton in its sample. V and J are TRBV15 and TRBJ1-5, with 9 bases aligning to TRBD1. This CDR3 has 14 residues. Germline CDR1 and CDR2: LNHNV and YYDKDF (reference sequence). The J segment lost 2 bases and the V segment lost 5 bases, leaving 1 base of the junction unmatched. The CDR3 sequence: CATSWTGGNQPQHF. The DNA of the CDR3 is TGTGCCACCAGCTGGACAGGGGGCAATCAGCCCCAGCATTTT.

The chain couples TRBV5-6 to TRBJ2-2, with D perhaps matching TRBD1 (6 bases). Germline lookup yields CDR1 SGHDT and CDR2 YYEEEE. CDR3 length equals 17 residues. The germline V and J ends were trimmed by 5 bases and 3 bases, with 20 bases remaining between them. CDR3 DNA sequence: TGTGCCAGCAGTTTACAGGGTCCCCAAACTTACACCGGGGAGCTGTTTTTT. It translates to CASSLQGPQTYTGELFF.

The V call is TRBV2, the J call TRBJ2-1, with D unresolved. From germline, CDR1 is SNHLY and CDR2 FYNNEI. This CDR3 spans 12 amino acids. Trimming left V 6 bases short and J 5 bases short, with 8 bases between. CDR3: CASRDSDNEQFF. For the CDR3, the DNA is TGTGCCAGCAGAGACTCTGACAATGAGCAGTTCTTC.

The chain links TRBV30 to TRBJ2-3; D is unresolved. The length of the CDR3 is 12 residues. CDR1 GTSNPN and CDR2 SVGIG come from the germline V gene (reference sequence). V was trimmed by 2 bases and J by 0 bases, leaving 3 bases between them. CDR3 in amino acids: CAWSRSTDTQYF. The CDR3 DNA is TGTGCCTGGAGTCGGAGCACAGATACGCAGTATTTT.

This rearrangement joins TRBV5-6 to TRBJ2-7, with TRBD2 as a possible D gene (5 bases). The CDR3 is made up of 14 amino acids. V was clipped by 0 bases and J by 7 bases, with 14 bases between them. Germline V CDR1 and CDR2: SGHDT, YYEEEE. CDR3 in amino acids: CASSLGATLGEQYF. The CDR3 nucleotides read TGTGCCAGCAGCTTGGGGGCTACACTAGGGGAGCAGTACTTC.

This clone was picked up a small number of times. The J gene is TRBJ1-6, the V gene TRBV30; no clear D. V was shortened by 3 bases and J by 7 bases, with 10 bases between the two germline ends. This CDR3 is 13 amino acids long. CDR1 GTSNPN and CDR2 SVGIG come from the germline V gene (reference sequence). The CDR3 sequence: CAWSPNLNSPLHF. CDR3 coding DNA: TGTGCCTGGAGCCCGAACTTGAATTCACCCCTCCACTTT.

This clone appeared once. Here the CDR3 DNA reads TGTGCCAGCAGCGCGGGGACAGGGACATTCCAGCCCCAGCATTTT. Its translation: CASSAGTGTFQPQHF. V is TRBV7-2 and J is TRBJ1-5, with 9 bases lining up with TRBD1. The germline V gene has CDR1 SGHTA and CDR2 FQGNSA. The V segment lost 5 bases and the J segment 7 bases; nucleotides outside the gene matches: 9. The CDR3 is 15 amino acids.

This chain joins TRBV4-1 and TRBJ2-1; D gene unclear. There are 15 residues in the CDR3. V lost 2 bases, J lost 0 bases, and 8 bases lay in between. From germline, CDR1 is MGHRA and CDR2 YSYEKL. CDR3: CASSQIHSSYNEQFF. The CDR3 nucleotides are TGCGCCAGCAGCCAAATTCACAGCTCCTACAATGAGCAGTTCTTC.

The chain recombines TRBV15 with TRBJ2-7; 10 nucleotides agree with TRBD1. The CDR3 loop spans 13 amino acids. V was clipped by 9 bases and J by 0 bases; unmatched bases: 2. CDR1 is LNHNV and CDR2 is YYDKDF in the germline V gene (reference sequence). CDR3 in DNA: TGTGCCACTCGGGACAGGGGCTCCTACGAGCAGTACTTC. Its protein is CATRDRGSYEQYF.

In this sample, this clone turned up once. V and J are TRBV2 and TRBJ2-7; TRBD1 matches 9 bases. The ends lost 6 bases at V and 3 bases at J; junction bases unmatched: 9. CDR3 length: 15 amino acids. CDR1 and CDR2 (germline): SNHLY, FYNNEI. The CDR3 here is CASRSSGTGLYEQYF. The CDR3 DNA reads as TGTGCCAGCAGATCTTCCGGGACAGGGCTCTACGAGCAGTACTTC.

The chain carries TRBV5-4 and TRBJ1-2; weak D call: TRBD1 (5 bases). The V gene's germline CDR1 is SGHNT and CDR2 YYREEE (reference sequence). This CDR3 spans 16 amino acids. Trimming left V 4 bases short and J 4 bases short, with 20 bases between. CDR3 nucleotides: TGTGCCAGCAGCCATCCGTTTGGTGGGGGGTCCTATGGCTACACCTTC. Residues: CASSHPFGGGSYGYTF.

This clone came up a few times. The chain is built from TRBV6-1 and TRBJ2-7; weak D call: TRBD1 (6 bases). The CDR3 sequence is 13 residues long. V lost 8 bases to trimming and J lost 7 bases, with 18 bases between them. Germline V gives CDR1 MNHNS, CDR2 SASEGT. For the CDR3, the DNA is TGTGCCAGCCGTATGCAGGGGTTGGGGGAGCAGTACTTC. This gives the protein CASRMQGLGEQYF.

J is TRBJ1-3 and V is TRBV7-3, with D possibly TRBD1 on 5 matching bases. V was cut by 8 bases and J by 0 bases, with 11 bases left in between. CDR3 length equals 14 residues. CDR1 is SGHTA, CDR2 FQGTGA, per germline. The chain's CDR3 is CASSLGPSGNTIYF. CDR3 sequence (DNA): TGTGCCAGCTCACTGGGGCCCTCTGGAAACACCATATATTTT.

Comment on this clone: Different DNA sequences within this sample yield the same CDR3. V is TRBV5-1 and J is TRBJ1-1; D unresolved. Germline CDR1 is SGHRS and CDR2 is YFSETQ. Trimming pared 0 bases from V and 3 bases from J, leaving 6 bases between. The CDR3 length is 13 residues. Here the CDR3 reads CASSLAGYTEAFF. The CDR3 DNA reads as TGCGCCAGCAGCTTGGCGGGTTACACTGAAGCTTTCTTT.

The chain carries TRBV29-1 and TRBJ1-2; 7 bases map to TRBD1. The CDR3 totals 16 residues. CDR1 is SQVTM, CDR2 ANQGSEA, per germline. The trim removed 3 bases at V and 0 bases at J, leaving 10 bases unmatched. The CDR3 is CSVESWTGGSNYGYTF. In nucleotides, the CDR3 is TGCAGCGTTGAGTCTTGGACAGGTGGTTCTAACTATGGCTACACCTTC.

This chain joins TRBV9 and TRBJ2-4, with 9 bases that match TRBD1. Germline CDR1 and CDR2: SGDLS and YYNGEE. The length of the CDR3 is 16 residues. The V segment lost 4 bases and the J segment 1 base; nucleotides outside the gene matches: 6. The CDR3 bases are TGTGCCAGCAGCCAGAGGGACAGGGAGGCCAAAAACATTCAGTACTTC. It codes for CASSQRDREAKNIQYF.

The gene calls are TRBV7-2 and TRBJ2-7, with 9 bases lining up with TRBD1. The CDR3 loop spans 16 amino acids. The V and J ends lost 5 bases and 3 bases, in that order; junction bases with no gene match: 11. Germline V CDR1 and CDR2: SGHTA, FQGNSA. CDR3 bases: TGTGCCAGCAGCGCGAGAGGAGGACAGGGGAGCTACGAGCAGTACTTC. Residues: CASSARGGQGSYEQYF.

V is TRBV6-5 and J is TRBJ1-5; TRBD1 might be the D (5 bases). The V and J ends lost 0 bases and 4 bases respectively, with 13 bases between them. The germline V gene has CDR1 MNHEY and CDR2 SVGAGI. The CDR3 has 16 amino acids. CDR3 residues: CASSYSGTGVNQPQHF. The CDR3 DNA reads TGTGCCAGCAGTTACTCTGGAACAGGTGTAAATCAGCCCCAGCATTTT.

This clone was counted only a few times. This rearrangement joins TRBV7-2 to TRBJ2-2; D remains ambiguous. V was clipped by 5 bases and J by 0 bases, with 4 bases between them. Germline V CDR1 and CDR2: SGHTA, FQGNSA. This CDR3 is built from 13 residues. This chain's CDR3 is CASSPTNTGELFF. CDR3 nucleotides: TGTGCCAGCAGCCCAACGAACACCGGGGAGCTGTTTTTT.

The chain combines TRBV14 with TRBJ1-6; D not certain. CDR3 size: 16 residues. Trimming pared 2 bases from V and 0 bases from J, leaving 8 bases between. Germline V gene lookup returns CDR1 SGHDN and CDR2 FVKESK. The CDR3 DNA is TGTGCCAGCAGCCAACGCCGTAGCTCCTATAATTCACCCCTCCACTTT. Its translation is CASSQRRSSYNSPLHF. Complete variable domain (other parts from reference TRBV14 and TRBJ1-6): EAGVTQFPSHSVIEKGQTVTLRCDPISGHDNLYWYRRVMGKEIKFLLHFVKESKQDESGMPNNRFLAERTGGTYSTLKVQPAELEDSGVYFCASSQRRSSYNSPLHFGNGTRLTVT.